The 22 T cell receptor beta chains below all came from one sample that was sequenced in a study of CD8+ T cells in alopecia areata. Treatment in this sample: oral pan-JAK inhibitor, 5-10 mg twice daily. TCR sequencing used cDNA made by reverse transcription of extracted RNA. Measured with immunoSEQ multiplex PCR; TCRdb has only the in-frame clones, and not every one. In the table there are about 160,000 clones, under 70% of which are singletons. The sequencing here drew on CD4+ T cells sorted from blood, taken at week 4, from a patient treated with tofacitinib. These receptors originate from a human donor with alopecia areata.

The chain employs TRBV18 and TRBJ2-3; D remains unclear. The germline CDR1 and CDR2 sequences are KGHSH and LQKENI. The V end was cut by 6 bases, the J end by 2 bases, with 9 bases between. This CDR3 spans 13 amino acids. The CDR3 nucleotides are TGTGCCAGCTCGCCCGGCCTCACAGATACGCAGTATTTT. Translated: CASSPGLTDTQYF.

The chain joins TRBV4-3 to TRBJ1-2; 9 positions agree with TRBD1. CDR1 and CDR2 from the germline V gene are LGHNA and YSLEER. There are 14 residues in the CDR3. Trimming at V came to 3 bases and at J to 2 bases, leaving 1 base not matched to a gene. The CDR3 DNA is TGCGCCAGCAGCCAGGGGACAGGGAACTATGGCTACACCTTC. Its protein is CASSQGTGNYGYTF.

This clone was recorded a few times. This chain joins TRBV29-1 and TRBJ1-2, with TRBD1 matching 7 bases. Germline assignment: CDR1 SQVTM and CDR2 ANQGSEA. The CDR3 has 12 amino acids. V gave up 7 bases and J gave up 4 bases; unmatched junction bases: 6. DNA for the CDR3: TGCAGCGGAGGGGGCGATCCCTATGGCTACACCTTC. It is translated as CSGGGDPYGYTF.

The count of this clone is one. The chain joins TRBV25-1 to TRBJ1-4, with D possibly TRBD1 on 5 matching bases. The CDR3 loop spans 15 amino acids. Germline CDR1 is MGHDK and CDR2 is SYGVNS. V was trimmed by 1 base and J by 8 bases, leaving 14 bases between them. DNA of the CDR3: TGTGCCAGCAGTGAATCTCCGGGGACGGGGGAAAAACTGTTTTTT. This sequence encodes CASSESPGTGEKLFF.

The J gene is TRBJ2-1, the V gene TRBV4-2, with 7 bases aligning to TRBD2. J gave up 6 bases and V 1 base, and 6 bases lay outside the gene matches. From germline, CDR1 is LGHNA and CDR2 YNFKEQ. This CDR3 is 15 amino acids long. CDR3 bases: TGTGCCAGCAGCCAAGCCCTAGCGGCCCTCAATGAGCAGTTCTTC. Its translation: CASSQALAALNEQFF.

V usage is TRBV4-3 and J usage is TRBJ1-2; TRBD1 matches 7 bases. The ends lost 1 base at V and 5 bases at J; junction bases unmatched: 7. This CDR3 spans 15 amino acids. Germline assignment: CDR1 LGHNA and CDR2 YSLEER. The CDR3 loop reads CASSQGGSTGYGYTF. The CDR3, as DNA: TGCGCCAGCAGCCAAGGCGGCTCGACAGGGTATGGCTACACCTTC.

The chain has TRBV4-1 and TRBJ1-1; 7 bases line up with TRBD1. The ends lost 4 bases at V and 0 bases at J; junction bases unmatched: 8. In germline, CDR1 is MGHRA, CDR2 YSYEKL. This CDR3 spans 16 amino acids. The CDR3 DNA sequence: TGCGCCAGCAGCCGCGGGACAGACGGTTTGAACACTGAAGCTTTCTTT. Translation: CASSRGTDGLNTEAFF.

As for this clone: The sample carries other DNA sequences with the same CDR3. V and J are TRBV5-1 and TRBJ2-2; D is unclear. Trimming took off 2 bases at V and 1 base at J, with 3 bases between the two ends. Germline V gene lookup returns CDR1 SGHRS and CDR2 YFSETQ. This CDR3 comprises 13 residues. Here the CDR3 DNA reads TGCGCCAGCAGCTTTGGGAACACCGGGGAGCTGTTTTTT. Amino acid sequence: CASSFGNTGELFF.

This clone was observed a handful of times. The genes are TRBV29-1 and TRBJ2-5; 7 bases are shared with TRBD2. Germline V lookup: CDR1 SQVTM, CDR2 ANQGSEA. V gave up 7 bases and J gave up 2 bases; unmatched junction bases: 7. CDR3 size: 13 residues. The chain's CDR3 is CSGALGGQETQYF. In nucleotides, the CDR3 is TGCAGCGGCGCCTTGGGGGGGCAAGAGACCCAGTACTTC.

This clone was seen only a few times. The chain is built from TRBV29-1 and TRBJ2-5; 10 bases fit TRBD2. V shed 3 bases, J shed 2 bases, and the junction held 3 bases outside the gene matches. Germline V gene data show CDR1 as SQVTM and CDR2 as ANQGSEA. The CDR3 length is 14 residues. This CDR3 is CSVDSSGGQETQYF. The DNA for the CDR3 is TGCAGCGTTGATTCTAGCGGGGGTCAAGAGACCCAGTACTTC. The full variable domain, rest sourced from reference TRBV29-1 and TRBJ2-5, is SAVISQKPSRDICQRGTSLTIQCQVDSQVTMMFWYRQQPGQSLTLIATANQGSEATYESGFVIDKFPISRPNLTFSTLTVSNMSPEDSSIYLCSVDSSGGQETQYFGPGTRLLVL.

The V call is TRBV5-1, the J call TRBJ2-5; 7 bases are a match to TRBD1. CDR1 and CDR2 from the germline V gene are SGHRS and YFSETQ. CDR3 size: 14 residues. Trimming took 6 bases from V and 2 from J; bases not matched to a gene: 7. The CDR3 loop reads CASTLGTDQETQYF. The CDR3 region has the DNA TGCGCCAGCACCCTAGGGACAGATCAAGAGACCCAGTACTTC.

This chain's CDR3 is CSVEDLVGAGEQFF. The CDR3 DNA sequence: TGCAGCGTTGAAGATCTGGTGGGGGCAGGTGAGCAGTTCTTC. V usage is TRBV29-1 and J usage is TRBJ2-1, with a weak D call TRBD1 (6 bases). The CDR3 consists of 14 residues. The germline V and J ends were trimmed by 0 bases and 9 bases, with 15 bases remaining between them. Germline V lookup: CDR1 SQVTM, CDR2 ANQGSEA.

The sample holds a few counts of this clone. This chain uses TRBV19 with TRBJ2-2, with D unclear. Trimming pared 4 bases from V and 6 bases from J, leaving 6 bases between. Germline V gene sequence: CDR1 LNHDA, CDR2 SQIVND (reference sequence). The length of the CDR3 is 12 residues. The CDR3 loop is CASSTLAGELFF. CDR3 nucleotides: TGTGCCAGTAGTACGTTGGCCGGGGAGCTGTTTTTT.

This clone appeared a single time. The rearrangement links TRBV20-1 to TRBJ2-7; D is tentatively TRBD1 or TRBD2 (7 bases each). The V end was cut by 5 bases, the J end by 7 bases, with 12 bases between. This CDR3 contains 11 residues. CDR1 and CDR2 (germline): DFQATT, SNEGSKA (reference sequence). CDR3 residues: CSARQGGEQYF. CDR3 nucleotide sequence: TGCAGTGCTCGACAGGGAGGGGAGCAGTACTTC.

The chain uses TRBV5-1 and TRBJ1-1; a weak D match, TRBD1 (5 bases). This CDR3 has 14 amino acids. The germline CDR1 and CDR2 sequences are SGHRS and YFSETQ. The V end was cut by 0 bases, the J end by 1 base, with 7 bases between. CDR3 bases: TGCGCCAGCAGCTTGGACAGGCCGAACACTGAAGCTTTCTTT. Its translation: CASSLDRPNTEAFF.

The CDR3 nucleotides read TGCAGCGTCGAGGTTACAGGTAGTTCAGATACGCAGTATTTT. Protein: CSVEVTGSSDTQYF. The J gene is TRBJ2-3, the V gene TRBV29-1, with D possibly TRBD1 on 5 matching bases. Trimming removed 6 bases at V and 4 bases at J, with 17 bases between. Germline values: CDR1 SQVTM, CDR2 ANQGSEA. The CDR3 consists of 14 residues.

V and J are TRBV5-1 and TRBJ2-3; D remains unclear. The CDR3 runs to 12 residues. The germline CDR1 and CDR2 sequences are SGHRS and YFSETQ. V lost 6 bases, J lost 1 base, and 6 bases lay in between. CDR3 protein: CASTSGTDTQYF. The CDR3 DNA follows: TGCGCCAGCACAAGCGGCACAGATACGCAGTATTTT. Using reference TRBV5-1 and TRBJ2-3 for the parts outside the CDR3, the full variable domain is KAGVTQTPRYLIKTRGQQVTLSCSPISGHRSVSWYQQTPGQGLQFLFEYFSETQRNKGNFPGRFSGRQFSNSRSEMNVSTLELGDSALYLCASTSGTDTQYFGPGTRLTVL.

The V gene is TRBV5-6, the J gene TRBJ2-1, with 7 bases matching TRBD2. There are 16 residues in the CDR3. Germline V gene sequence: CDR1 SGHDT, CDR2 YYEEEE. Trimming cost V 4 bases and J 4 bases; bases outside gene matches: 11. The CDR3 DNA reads TGTGCCAGCAGCCGATTTGGGCGGGGGACTTACAATGAGCAGTTCTTC. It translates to CASSRFGRGTYNEQFF.

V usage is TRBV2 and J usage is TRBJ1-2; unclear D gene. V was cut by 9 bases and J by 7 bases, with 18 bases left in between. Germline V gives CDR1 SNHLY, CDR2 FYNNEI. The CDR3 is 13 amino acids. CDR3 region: CARASAGRGGYTF. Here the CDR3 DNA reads TGTGCCAGGGCCTCGGCCGGCCGTGGTGGCTACACCTTC.

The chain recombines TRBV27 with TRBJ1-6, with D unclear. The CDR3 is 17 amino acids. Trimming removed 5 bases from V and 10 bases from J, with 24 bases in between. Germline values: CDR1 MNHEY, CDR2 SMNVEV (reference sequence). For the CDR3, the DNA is TGTGCCAGCAGTCCGATCGGCTTTGGACGGGTTAGATCACCCCTCCACTTT. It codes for CASSPIGFGRVRSPLHF.

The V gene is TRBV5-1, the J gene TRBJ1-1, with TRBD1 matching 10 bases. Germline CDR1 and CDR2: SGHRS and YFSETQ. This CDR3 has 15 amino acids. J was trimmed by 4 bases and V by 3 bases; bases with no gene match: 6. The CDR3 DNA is TGCGCCAGCAGCTCCACCGGGACAGGGGCCACTGAAGCTTTCTTT. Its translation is CASSSTGTGATEAFF.

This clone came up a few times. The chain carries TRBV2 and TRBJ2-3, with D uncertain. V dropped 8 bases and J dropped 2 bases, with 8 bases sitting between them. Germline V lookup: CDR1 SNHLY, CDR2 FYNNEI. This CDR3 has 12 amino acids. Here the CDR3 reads CASRDDTDTQYF. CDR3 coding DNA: TGTGCCAGCCGAGACGACACAGATACGCAGTATTTT.